This T cell receptor (beta chain) is from a study of OX40 agonist ivuxolimab in advanced cancers. From germline, CDR1 is MDHEN and CDR2 SYDVKM. The CDR3 totals 12 residues. The ends were cut back, 8 bases at V and 2 bases at J, with 9 bases in the middle. Sequencing used immunoSEQ multiplex PCR; TCRdb keeps in-frame clones, though not all of them. The sample yields tens of thousands of clones, around 89% seen once. J is TRBJ2-5 and V is TRBV28; D is unresolved. The sequencing here drew on CD4+ or CD8+ T cells sorted from blood, taken in a trial of the OX40 agonist ivuxolimab. This clonotype was sampled from an adult with an advanced solid tumor such as melanoma, head and neck, liver or kidney cancer. The CDR3 sequence: CASGLDQETQYF. The CDR3 nucleotides are TGTGCCAGCGGGCTAGATCAAGAGACCCAGTACTTC.